Listed below are T cell receptor beta chains from one sample, sequenced in a study of shared clonotypes between healthy human individuals. The method was immunoSEQ multiplex PCR; TCRdb's version includes in-frame clones alone and lacks a portion of them. The profile shows about 990,000 clones, around 78% of them singletons. The sequencing sample was made of memory CD4+ T cells from PBMCs. Receptors were obtained from a man aged 18 to 29 in good health. Some clones in this sample may be carry-over from other donors' samples. The CDR3 runs from the conserved cysteine through the conserved F or W. The D gene is left open where the match is weak. Clone size appears in some rows only: once, few, many, or a class for an expanded clone.

cdr3_aa: CASRESSGQVEKLFF
cdr3_nt: TGTGCCAGCAGAGAATCATCGGGACAGGTTGAAAAACTGTTTTTT
d_call: TRBD1
clone_size: NA
cdr3_length: 15
j_call: TRBJ1-4
v_call: TRBV28

cdr3_aa: CASSFGRRGYTF
cdr3_nt: TGTGCCAGCAGTTTCGGCAGGAGGGGCTACACCTTC
d_call: NA
clone_size: NA
cdr3_length: 12
j_call: TRBJ1-2
v_call: TRBV28

cdr3_aa: CAISDRRGGTGIGTQYF
cdr3_nt: TGTGCCATCAGTGACCGCCGGGGCGGTACAGGGATCGGGACCCAGTACTTC
d_call: NA
clone_size: NA
cdr3_length: 17
j_call: TRBJ2-5
v_call: TRBV10-3

cdr3_aa: CASRGATGELFF
cdr3_nt: TGTGCCAGCAGAGGTGCCACCGGGGAGCTGTTTTTT
d_call: NA
clone_size: NA
cdr3_length: 12
j_call: TRBJ2-2
v_call: TRBV7-3

cdr3_aa: CASSGENEKLFF
cdr3_nt: TGTGCCAGCAGTGGAGAGAATGAAAAACTGTTTTTT
d_call: NA
clone_size: NA
cdr3_length: 12
j_call: TRBJ1-4
v_call: TRBV2

cdr3_aa: CASSGRGPTNEKLFF
cdr3_nt: TGTGCCAGCAGCGGGAGGGGCCCAACTAATGAAAAACTGTTTTTT
d_call: NA
clone_size: NA
cdr3_length: 15
j_call: TRBJ1-4
v_call: TRBV2

cdr3_aa: CASRSIEAGGGIF
cdr3_nt: TGTGCCAGCAGGTCAATCGAGGCAGGAGGTGGGATTTTT
d_call: NA
clone_size: NA
cdr3_length: 13
j_call: TRBJ2-2
v_call: TRBV7-9

cdr3_aa: CASSPAGLGVALRGYTF
cdr3_nt: TGTGCCAGCAGCCCGGCGGGCCTCGGGGTCGCGTTGCGCGGCTACACCTTC
d_call: NA
clone_size: NA
cdr3_length: 17
j_call: TRBJ1-2
v_call: TRBV11-2

cdr3_aa: CASSLLTGGSQPQHF
cdr3_nt: TGTGCCAGCAGTTTATTGACAGGGGGCAGTCAGCCCCAGCATTTT
d_call: TRBD1
clone_size: NA
cdr3_length: 15
j_call: TRBJ1-5
v_call: TRBV28

cdr3_aa: CASSPGLFSYEQYF
cdr3_nt: TGTGCCAGCAGCCCAGGGTTATTTTCCTACGAGCAGTACTTC
d_call: NA
clone_size: NA
cdr3_length: 14
j_call: TRBJ2-7
v_call: TRBV11-2

cdr3_aa: CASSVGWGRARTDTQYF
cdr3_nt: TGTGCCAGCAGCGTTGGATGGGGGAGGGCCCGCACAGATACGCAGTATTTT
d_call: TRBD2
clone_size: NA
cdr3_length: 17
j_call: TRBJ2-3
v_call: TRBV9

cdr3_aa: CASSRDSFSGNTIYF
cdr3_nt: TGTGCCAGCAGCAGAGACAGTTTCTCTGGAAACACCATATATTTT
d_call: NA
clone_size: NA
cdr3_length: 15
j_call: TRBJ1-3
v_call: TRBV21-1

cdr3_aa: CASSFSWDRETQYF
cdr3_nt: TGTGCCAGCAGTTTTTCCTGGGACAGAGAGACCCAGTACTTC
d_call: TRBD1
clone_size: NA
cdr3_length: 14
j_call: TRBJ2-5
v_call: TRBV27

cdr3_aa: CASSFKGDLSSYEQYF
cdr3_nt: TGTGCCAGCAGCTTTAAAGGGGACTTAAGCTCCTACGAGCAGTACTTC
d_call: NA
clone_size: NA
cdr3_length: 16
j_call: TRBJ2-7
v_call: TRBV7-2

cdr3_aa: CASRSQGNEKLFF
cdr3_nt: TGTGCCAGCAGATCACAGGGAAACGAAAAACTGTTTTTT
d_call: NA
clone_size: NA
cdr3_length: 13
j_call: TRBJ1-4
v_call: TRBV6-1

cdr3_aa: CASSLGLQGDYGYTF
cdr3_nt: TGTGCCAGCAGCTTAGGTCTACAGGGCGACTATGGCTACACCTTC
d_call: NA
clone_size: few
cdr3_length: 15
j_call: TRBJ1-2
v_call: TRBV7-2

cdr3_aa: CASSLGGIKDTQYF
cdr3_nt: TGTGCCAGCAGCTTGGGAGGGATTAAGGATACGCAGTATTTT
d_call: NA
clone_size: many
cdr3_length: 14
j_call: TRBJ2-3
v_call: TRBV5-5

cdr3_aa: CASSLGPYNEQFF
cdr3_nt: TGTGCCAGCTCACTCGGGCCGTACAATGAGCAGTTCTTC
d_call: NA
clone_size: NA
cdr3_length: 13
j_call: TRBJ2-1
v_call: TRBV18

cdr3_aa: CASSWDRDSYGYTF
cdr3_nt: TGTGCCAGCAGTTGGGACAGGGACTCCTATGGCTACACCTTC
d_call: TRBD1
clone_size: few
cdr3_length: 14
j_call: TRBJ1-2
v_call: TRBV6-1

cdr3_aa: CASSDPGGNTEAFF
cdr3_nt: TGCGCCAGCAGCGACCCCGGAGGGAACACTGAAGCTTTCTTT
d_call: NA
clone_size: many
cdr3_length: 14
j_call: TRBJ1-1
v_call: TRBV5-1

cdr3_aa: CASSRERTAGGRDTQYF
cdr3_nt: TGCGCCAGCAGCCGCGAGAGGACAGCGGGAGGGCGAGATACGCAGTATTTT
d_call: TRBD2
clone_size: NA
cdr3_length: 17
j_call: TRBJ2-3
v_call: TRBV4-1

cdr3_aa: CAWSGQGAGGYTF
cdr3_nt: TGTGCCTGGAGTGGACAGGGGGCGGGTGGCTACACCTTC
d_call: TRBD1
clone_size: NA
cdr3_length: 13
j_call: TRBJ1-2
v_call: TRBV30

cdr3_aa: CASSERRGEAFF
cdr3_nt: TGTGCCAGCAGTGAAAGGCGGGGTGAAGCTTTCTTT
d_call: NA
clone_size: NA
cdr3_length: 12
j_call: TRBJ1-1
v_call: TRBV6-1

cdr3_aa: CASRMTSGGAAYEQYF
cdr3_nt: TGTGCCAGCAGGATGACTAGCGGGGGGGCTGCCTACGAGCAGTACTTC
d_call: TRBD2
clone_size: NA
cdr3_length: 16
j_call: TRBJ2-7
v_call: TRBV28

cdr3_aa: CASRDETGAGNTIYF
cdr3_nt: TGTGCCAGCAGAGATGAAACAGGGGCTGGAAACACCATATATTTT
d_call: TRBD1
clone_size: many
cdr3_length: 15
j_call: TRBJ1-3
v_call: TRBV2

cdr3_aa: CASSFGQGVTDTQYF
cdr3_nt: TGCGCCAGCAGCTTCGGACAGGGTGTGACAGATACGCAGTATTTT
d_call: TRBD1
clone_size: NA
cdr3_length: 15
j_call: TRBJ2-3
v_call: TRBV5-1

cdr3_aa: CASSEGVGQGSYNEQFF
cdr3_nt: TGTGCCAGCAGTGAAGGGGTGGGACAGGGTTCCTACAATGAGCAGTTCTTC
d_call: TRBD1
clone_size: NA
cdr3_length: 17
j_call: TRBJ2-1
v_call: TRBV6-1

cdr3_aa: CASSLESGQPQHF
cdr3_nt: TGTGCCAGCAGCCTAGAGTCAGGTCAGCCCCAGCATTTT
d_call: NA
clone_size: NA
cdr3_length: 13
j_call: TRBJ1-5
v_call: TRBV7-2

cdr3_aa: CASSPIGAGPGGNEQFF
cdr3_nt: TGTGCCAGCAGCCCTATTGGGGCGGGCCCGGGGGGAAATGAGCAGTTCTTC
d_call: TRBD2
clone_size: NA
cdr3_length: 17
j_call: TRBJ2-1
v_call: TRBV4-2